The 3 T cell receptor beta chains reported below all come from one sample, sequenced in a study of cytomegalovirus exposure and HLA in healthy donors. Profiling relied on immunoSEQ multiplex PCR, and the TCRdb table lists in-frame clones only, not all of them. The table records under 350,000 clones, about 86% of them present only once. Sample: PBMCs. These TCRs come from a woman aged 18-35 years in good health and CMV-seronegative.

This chain uses TRBV18 with TRBJ1-1; no definite D call. V lost 0 bases and J lost 1, with 6 bases in between. Germline values: CDR1 KGHSH, CDR2 LQKENI. The CDR3 runs 14 residues. CDR3 nucleotide sequence: TGTGCCAGCTCACCACCGAGGAAGAACACTGAAGCTTTCTTT. It specifies CASSPPRKNTEAFF.

The CDR3 loop is CAIGLAGGRQETQYF. In DNA, the CDR3 is TGTGCCATCGGACTAGCGGGAGGCCGGCAAGAGACCCAGTACTTC. This chain connects TRBV10-3 to TRBJ2-5, with 14 positions matching TRBD2. Trimming at V came to 8 bases and at J to 2 bases, leaving 4 bases not matched to a gene. The CDR3 runs 15 residues. The germline CDR1 and CDR2 sequences are ENHRY and SYGVKD.

This chain connects TRBV7-9 to TRBJ1-1; D is undetermined. From germline, CDR1 is SEHNR and CDR2 FQNEAQ (reference sequence). The length of the CDR3 is 14 residues. V dropped 1 base and J dropped 5 bases, with 11 bases sitting between them. CDR3 protein: CASSLELSGTEAFF. The CDR3 nucleotides are TGTGCCAGCAGCTTAGAACTTTCCGGGACTGAAGCTTTCTTT.